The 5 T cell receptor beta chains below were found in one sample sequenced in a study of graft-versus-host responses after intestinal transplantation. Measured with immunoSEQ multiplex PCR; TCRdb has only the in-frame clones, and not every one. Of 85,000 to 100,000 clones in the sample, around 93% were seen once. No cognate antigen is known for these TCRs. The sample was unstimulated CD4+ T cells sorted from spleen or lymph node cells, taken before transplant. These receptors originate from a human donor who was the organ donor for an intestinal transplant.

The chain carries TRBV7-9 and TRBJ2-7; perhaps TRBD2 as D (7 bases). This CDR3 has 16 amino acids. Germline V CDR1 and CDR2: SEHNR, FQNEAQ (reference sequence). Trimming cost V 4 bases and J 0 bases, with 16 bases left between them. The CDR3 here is CASSYTAGGPSYEQYF. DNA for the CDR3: TGTGCCAGCAGCTATACCGCCGGGGGGCCCTCCTACGAGCAGTACTTC.

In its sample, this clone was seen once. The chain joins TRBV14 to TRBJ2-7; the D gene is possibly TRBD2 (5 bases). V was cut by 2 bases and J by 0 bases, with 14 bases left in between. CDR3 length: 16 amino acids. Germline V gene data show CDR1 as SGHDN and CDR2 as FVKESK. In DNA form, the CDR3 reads TGTGCCAGCAGCCAATTACGGGATACCCGCTCCTACGAGCAGTACTTC. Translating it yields CASSQLRDTRSYEQYF.

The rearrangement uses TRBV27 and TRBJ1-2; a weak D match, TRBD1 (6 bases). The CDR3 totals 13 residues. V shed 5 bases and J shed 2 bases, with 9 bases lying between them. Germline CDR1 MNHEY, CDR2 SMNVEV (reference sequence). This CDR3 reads CASSSTGNYGYTF. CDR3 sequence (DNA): TGTGCCAGCAGTAGTACAGGGAACTATGGCTACACCTTC.

CDR3 bases: TGTGCCAGCAGCGTAGCCCCGACTAGCGGGGGTTGGGGGGAGACCCAGTACTTC. This gives the protein CASSVAPTSGGWGETQYF. J is TRBJ2-5 and V is TRBV9; 12 positions match TRBD2. Germline trimming cut 0 bases from V and 5 bases from J; bases unmatched to any gene: 11. Looked up from germline, CDR1 is SGDLS and CDR2 is YYNGEE. The CDR3 is made up of 18 amino acids.

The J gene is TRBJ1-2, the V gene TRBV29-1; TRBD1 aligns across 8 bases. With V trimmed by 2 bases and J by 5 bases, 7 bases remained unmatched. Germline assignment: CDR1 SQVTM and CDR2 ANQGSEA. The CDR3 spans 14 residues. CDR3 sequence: CSVEQGAQRYGYTF. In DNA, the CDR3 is TGCAGCGTTGAACAGGGGGCGCAGAGGTATGGCTACACCTTC.